The rows below give T cell receptor beta chains drawn from one sample of a study of cytomegalovirus exposure and HLA in healthy donors. The assay was immunoSEQ multiplex PCR, and TCRdb's table has in-frame clones only and misses some. In the table there are about 200,000 clones, approximately 80% of which are singletons. Sequenced input: PBMCs. The receptors stem from a man in his forties or fifties in good health and CMV-seronegative. The CDR3 runs from the conserved cysteine through the conserved F or W. D genes are given only for firm matches. Size tells how often a clone was seen (once, few, many) or the class of an expanded clone, and some rows leave it out.

- 15 TRBD1 TRBJ1-4 TRBV18 CASSPPPGGYEKLFF
- 19 TRBD1 TRBJ1-1 TRBV4-1 CASSQDAGFTGGLKIEAFF
- 12 - TRBJ1-1 TRBV19 CASRRYRGEAFF
- 14 TRBD1 TRBJ1-5 TRBV6-6 CASSSEGQAQPQHF
once 16 - TRBJ1-4 TRBV18 CASSPYRDGGNEKLFF
- 12 - TRBJ1-6 TRBV6-6 CASSRTVSPLHF
- 15 - TRBJ1-3 TRBV27 CASSFTGTTGNTIYF
- 17 TRBD2 TRBJ2-5 TRBV10-3 CAISEPRTSGFKETQYF
- 15 TRBD2 TRBJ2-7 TRBV7-9 CASSSSGLVAYEQYF
- 14 TRBD1 TRBJ2-5 TRBV29-1 CSVPGQGVQETQYF
- 14 TRBD1 TRBJ1-6 TRBV5-1 CASSRDRGNSPLHF
- 13 TRBD1 TRBJ1-1 TRBV28 CASSRQGNTEAFF
- 14 TRBD1 TRBJ2-7 TRBV27 CASTSATGGHEQYF
- 14 TRBD1 TRBJ1-2 TRBV6-5 CASSYADRVDGYTF
- 14 TRBD1 TRBJ2-7 TRBV29-1 CSVEGGQGAYEQYF
- 12 - TRBJ2-1 TRBV18 CASSPKDSEQFF
- 15 TRBD1 TRBJ1-6 TRBV19 CASSGGGQYNSPLHF
few 17 TRBD1 TRBJ1-4 TRBV7-9 CASSLGHPGQGNEKLFF
- 13 - TRBJ2-7 TRBV29-1 CSVGDRLLSEQYF
once 14 TRBD1 TRBJ2-1 TRBV5-8 CATMTGPIYNEQFF
- 15 - TRBJ2-7 TRBV7-2 CASTMVGGASREQYF
- 16 TRBD2 TRBJ2-1 TRBV14 CASSQYGGSSYNEQFF
- 15 - TRBJ1-1 TRBV27 CASSLGGTIYTEAFF
- 16 - TRBJ1-4 TRBV4-1 CASSQESVRGNVELFF
- 13 - TRBJ1-3 TRBV5-1 CASSEGSGNTIYF
- 15 TRBD2 TRBJ2-3 TRBV5-6 CASSLGGGTADTQYF
- 12 - TRBJ2-7 TRBV28 CASSPGNYEQYF
- 14 - TRBJ2-5 TRBV5-4 CASSFPSVQETQYF
- 15 TRBD2 TRBJ2-1 TRBV28 CASTVGWEGYNEQFF
- 13 - TRBJ1-1 TRBV10-1 CASSRDSTDEAFF
- 13 - TRBJ2-2 TRBV2 CASNSPGSGELFF
- 14 - TRBJ1-2 TRBV9 CASSVTSGDYGYTF
- 15 - TRBJ2-3 TRBV7-2 CASSILELYTDTQYF
- 14 - TRBJ1-1 TRBV11-2 CASSFDRQNTEAFF
few 15 TRBD1 TRBJ2-1 TRBV19 CASSISDRGSNEQFF
- 12 - TRBJ1-1 TRBV9 CASSRGTATAFF
- 15 TRBD2 TRBJ2-3 TRBV11-2 CASSGSSGGRDTQYF
- 12 - TRBJ1-6 TRBV29-1 CSVREGNSPLHF
- 13 - TRBJ2-3 TRBV7-2 CASSYSTGDTQYF
- 15 TRBD1 TRBJ1-4 TRBV4-1 CASSQGTGFDEKLFF
few 13 - TRBJ1-2 TRBV6-6 CASSDSEGGGYTF
once 14 TRBD1 TRBJ1-4 TRBV27 CASRGTGGWEKLFF
once 13 TRBD1 TRBJ1-2 TRBV7-2 CASSLVQGDGYTF
- 17 - TRBJ2-7 TRBV27 CASSLSLSQGGLNEQYF
- 16 - TRBJ1-2 TRBV7-9 CASSLGGGRASPFYTF
- 15 - TRBJ1-4 TRBV28 CASSLWGPANEKLFF
few 15 TRBD1 TRBJ2-7 TRBV28 CASSFLGQGAYEQYF
- 14 TRBD1 TRBJ1-5 TRBV7-6 CASSAGQGNQPQHF
- 13 - TRBJ1-1 TRBV27 CASSSIYGTRAFF